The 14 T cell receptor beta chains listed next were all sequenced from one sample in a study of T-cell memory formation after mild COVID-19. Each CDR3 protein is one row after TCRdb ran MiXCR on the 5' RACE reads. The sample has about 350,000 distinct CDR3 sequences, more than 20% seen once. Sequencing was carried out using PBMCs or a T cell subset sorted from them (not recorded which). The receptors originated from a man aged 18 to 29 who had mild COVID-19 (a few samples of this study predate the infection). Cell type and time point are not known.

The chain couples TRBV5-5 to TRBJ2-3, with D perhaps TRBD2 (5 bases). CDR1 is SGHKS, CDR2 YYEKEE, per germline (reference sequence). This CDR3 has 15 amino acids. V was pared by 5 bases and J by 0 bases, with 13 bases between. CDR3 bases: TGTGCCAGCAGGGATGGGAGAAGTAGCACAGATACGCAGTATTTT. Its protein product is CASRDGRSSTDTQYF.

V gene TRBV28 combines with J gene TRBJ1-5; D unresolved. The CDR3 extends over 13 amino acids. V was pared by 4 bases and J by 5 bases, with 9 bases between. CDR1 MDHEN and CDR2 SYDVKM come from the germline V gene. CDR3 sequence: CASSSGTYQPQHF. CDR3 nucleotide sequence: TGTGCCAGCAGTTCGGGCACTTATCAGCCCCAGCATTTT.

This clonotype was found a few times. CDR3: CSASKGSGSYEQYF. The DNA for the CDR3 is TGCAGTGCTAGTAAGGGCAGTGGCTCCTACGAGCAGTACTTC. The chain recombines TRBV20-1 with TRBJ2-7; no clear D. The CDR3 consists of 14 residues. Germline CDR1 reads DFQATT; CDR2 reads SNEGSKA (reference sequence). The V end lost 3 bases, the J end lost 0 bases, and 12 bases lay between the germline ends.

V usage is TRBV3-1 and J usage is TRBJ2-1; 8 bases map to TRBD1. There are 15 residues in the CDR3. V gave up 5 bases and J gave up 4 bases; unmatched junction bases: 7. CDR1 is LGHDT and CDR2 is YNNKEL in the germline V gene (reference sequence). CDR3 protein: CASSIPGTGYNEQFF. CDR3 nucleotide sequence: TGTGCCAGCAGCATCCCCGGGACAGGATACAATGAGCAGTTCTTC.

CDR3 DNA sequence: TGTGCCAGCAGGCTGGGGGCTGCCGGCATTCAGTACTTC. It encodes CASRLGAAGIQYF. V usage is TRBV3-1 and J usage is TRBJ2-4; TRBD1 might be the D (6 bases). CDR1 is LGHDT, CDR2 YNNKEL, per germline (reference sequence). This CDR3 is 13 amino acids long. Deletions cut 6 bases from V and 9 bases from J, with 15 bases between.

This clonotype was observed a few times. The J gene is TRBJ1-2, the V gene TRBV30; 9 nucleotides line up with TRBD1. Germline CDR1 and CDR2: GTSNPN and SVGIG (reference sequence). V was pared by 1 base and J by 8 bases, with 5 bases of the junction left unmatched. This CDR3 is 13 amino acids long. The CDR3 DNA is TGTGCCTGGAGTGAACAGGGGGCGCGAGGCTACACCTTC. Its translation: CAWSEQGARGYTF.

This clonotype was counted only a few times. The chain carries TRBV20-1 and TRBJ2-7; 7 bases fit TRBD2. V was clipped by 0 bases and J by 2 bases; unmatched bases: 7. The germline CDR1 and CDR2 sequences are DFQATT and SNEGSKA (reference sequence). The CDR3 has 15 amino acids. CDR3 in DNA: TGCAGTGCTAGAGATCCCAGCGGGGCGACCTACGAGCAGTACTTC. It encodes CSARDPSGATYEQYF.

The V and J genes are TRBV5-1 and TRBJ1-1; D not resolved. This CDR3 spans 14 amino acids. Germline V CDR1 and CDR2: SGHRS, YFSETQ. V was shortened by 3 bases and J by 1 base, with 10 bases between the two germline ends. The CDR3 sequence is CASSSTSANTEAFF. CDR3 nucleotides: TGCGCCAGCAGCTCCACAAGCGCGAACACTGAAGCTTTCTTT.

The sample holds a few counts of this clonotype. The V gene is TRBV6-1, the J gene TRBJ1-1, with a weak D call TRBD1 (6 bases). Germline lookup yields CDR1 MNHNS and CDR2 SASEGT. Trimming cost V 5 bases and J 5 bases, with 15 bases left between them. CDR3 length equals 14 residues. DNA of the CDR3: TGTGCCAGCAGTAACACAGGGATGGGAACTGAAGCTTTCTTT. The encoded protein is CASSNTGMGTEAFF.

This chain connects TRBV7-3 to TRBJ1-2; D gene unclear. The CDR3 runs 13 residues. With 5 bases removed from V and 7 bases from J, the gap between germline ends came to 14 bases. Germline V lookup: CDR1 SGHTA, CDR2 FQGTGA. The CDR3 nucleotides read TGTGCCAGCAGCCGGGCCCCCTGGAGTGGCTACACCTTC. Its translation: CASSRAPWSGYTF.

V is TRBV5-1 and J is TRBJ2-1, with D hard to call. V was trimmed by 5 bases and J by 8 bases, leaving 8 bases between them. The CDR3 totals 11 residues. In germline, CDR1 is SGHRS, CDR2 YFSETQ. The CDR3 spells CASRTRDEQFF. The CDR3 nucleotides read TGCGCCAGCAGGACAAGGGATGAGCAGTTCTTC.

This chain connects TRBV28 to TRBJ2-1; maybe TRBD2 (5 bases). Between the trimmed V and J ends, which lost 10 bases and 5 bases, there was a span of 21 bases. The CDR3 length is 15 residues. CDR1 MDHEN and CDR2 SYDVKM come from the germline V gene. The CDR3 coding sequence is TGTGCCACTTCAGCGGCCATAGCGAGTAACAATGAGCAGTTCTTC. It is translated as CATSAAIASNNEQFF.

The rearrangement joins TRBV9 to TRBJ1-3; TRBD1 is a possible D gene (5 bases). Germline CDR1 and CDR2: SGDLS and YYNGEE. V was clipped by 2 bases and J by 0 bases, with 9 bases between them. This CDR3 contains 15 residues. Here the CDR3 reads CASSVDSDSGNTIYF. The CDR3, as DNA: TGTGCCAGCAGCGTTGACAGCGACTCTGGAAACACCATATATTTT.

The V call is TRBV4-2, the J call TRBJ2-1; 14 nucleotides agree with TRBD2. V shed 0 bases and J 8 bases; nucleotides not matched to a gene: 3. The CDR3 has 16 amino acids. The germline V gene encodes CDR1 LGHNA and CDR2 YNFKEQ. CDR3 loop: CASSQEGTSGGDEQFF. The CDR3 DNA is TGTGCCAGCAGCCAAGAAGGGACTAGCGGGGGTGATGAGCAGTTCTTC.